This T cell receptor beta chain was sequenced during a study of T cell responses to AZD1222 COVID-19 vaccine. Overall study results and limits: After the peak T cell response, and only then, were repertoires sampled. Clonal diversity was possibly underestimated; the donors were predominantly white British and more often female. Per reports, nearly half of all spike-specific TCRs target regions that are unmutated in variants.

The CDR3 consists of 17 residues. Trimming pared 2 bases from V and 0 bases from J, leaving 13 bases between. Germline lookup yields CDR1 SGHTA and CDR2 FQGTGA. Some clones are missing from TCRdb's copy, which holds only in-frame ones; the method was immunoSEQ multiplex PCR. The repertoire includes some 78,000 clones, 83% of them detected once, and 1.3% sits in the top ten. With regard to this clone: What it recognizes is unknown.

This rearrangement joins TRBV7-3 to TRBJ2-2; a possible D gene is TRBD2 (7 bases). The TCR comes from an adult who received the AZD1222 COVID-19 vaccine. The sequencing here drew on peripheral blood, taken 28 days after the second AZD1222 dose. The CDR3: CASSLGGGAANTGELFF. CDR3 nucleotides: TGTGCCAGCAGCTTAGGAGGGGGGGCAGCGAACACCGGGGAGCTGTTTTTT.